This TCR beta chain is drawn from a study of beta chain features in type 1 diabetes (dated by TCRdb to between 2017 and 2018). In terms of the full investigation: Mean age, gender distribution, total cell number and subset yield were not different between patients and healthy donors. A total of roughly 100 million sorted cells were examined across all samples, and RNA yield correlated strongly with the number of cells per subset. The study compared TCRB repertoires of sorted circulating CD4+ T cell subsets between recently diagnosed type 1 diabetes patients and matched healthy donors. Whereas all 28 donors provided naive and central memory subsets, regulatory and stem cell-like memory subsets were isolated from just 8 patients and about 8 healthy donors. Overall study results and their limits: In all four CD4+ subsets, TCRB CDR3 length was moderately but significantly shorter in type 1 diabetes patients. Because small numbers of individuals were included in the HLA sub-analyses, any influence of HLA type on TCRB rearrangement was left unresolved. The naive, central memory and regulatory TCRB repertoires appeared to resemble one another more closely among patients than among healthy donors. PCR may preferentially amplify shorter templates, but because patient and control samples were amplified and corrected together, any resulting skew would affect both groups equally. Fewer insertions and more nucleotide deletions at VDJ recombination sites were observed in patients with type 1 diabetes, implying thymic rearrangement abnormalities. Because cDNA was sequenced instead of genomic DNA, highly expressing activated cells could be over-represented, though the groups showed no difference in activation or CD3 levels.

Each donor gave one peripheral blood draw, roughly 0.11 L on average, collected into heparinised tubes. Naive, central memory, regulatory and stem cell-like memory CD4+ T cells were sorted on a BD FACSAria II using a panel including CD45RO, CCR7, CD25, CD127, CD95 and CD27. All sorted populations exceeded 95% purity. Right away, PBMCs were isolated by Lymphoprep density gradient centrifugation and were stained directly, with no culture step. Samples were stained and sorted in pairs, with one healthy donor and one patient per experiment, so that batch effects were minimized. The CDR3 sequence holds 15 residues, the cysteine and phenylalanine included. Here the CDR3 DNA is all that survives: 45 bases in frame from base 1. Trimming removed 0 bases from V and 0 bases from J, leaving 9 bases between the germline ends. In the germline V gene, CDR1 corresponds to SGHRS and CDR2 to YFSETQ. All of the isolated RNA was reverse transcribed with the High Capacity cDNA Reverse Transcription Kit, so expressed TCRB transcripts were sequenced. Deep immunoSEQ sequencing was performed on naive, central memory and regulatory T cell samples, with an average of roughly 3.5 million total reads per sample. Sorted cells were lysed in RLT buffer, and RNA was extracted using DNase-treated RNeasy Micro or Mini kits according to cell number. To prevent cross-contamination, each cell subset was processed individually, whereas patient and healthy donor samples were processed jointly. Using the immunoSEQ multiplex PCR, TCRB sequences were amplified from cDNA into 87-bp fragments spanning the CDR3 region. Sequencing of the amplicons was performed on the Illumina HiSeq platform. The source study handled its data this way. Synthetic template baselines were used to correct PCR bias computationally, reads within Hamming distance 2 were collapsed together, and singletons that could not be merged were discarded. Reads were aligned against IMGT to assign V, D and J genes, CDR3 length and insertions or deletions at six rearrangement sites. Clonotype counts were normalized to sorted cell number within each subset before computing true diversity and Gini coefficients with the tcR R package. Repertoire sharing was quantified using the overlap coefficient calculated on TCRB nucleotide sequences. Out-of-frame TCRB sequences from naive cells were analyzed as a proxy for the pre-selection repertoire. The immuneACCESS repertoire file appears here via TCRdb, limited to in-frame rearrangements. These files lack a portion of the clones; in checked studies, under half of the deficit traces to unresolved V genes, and the cause of the others is not known. That table furnishes V, J and clone size, whereas the DNA furnished D and trimming. The sample records hundreds of thousands of clones, over 10% of which are singletons. Of the sample, 0.022% is held by the ten largest clones.

Concerning this clone: The antigen this receptor binds is unknown. No much larger clone exists at a distance of one base, and base qualities are not known. Within the sample, other DNA sequences also encode this same CDR3.

The TCR sequence derives from a man aged 18 to 29 with type 1 diabetes. Here the chain combines TRBV5-1 and TRBJ2-5, with no confidently assigned D gene. Sequenced sample: naive CD4+ T cells from blood. Explained via the paper, the cell subset or site label denotes: true naive CD4+ T cells. In nucleotides, the sequence is TGCGCCAGCAGCTTGGCGGGCGAGTACCAAGAGACCCAGTACTTC. Its product reads: CASSLAGEYQETQYF. The reference TRBV5-1 and TRBJ2-5 proteins fill in what lies around the CDR3, so the full variable domain reads KAGVTQTPRYLIKTRGQQVTLSCSPISGHRSVSWYQQTPGQGLQFLFEYFSETQRNKGNFPGRFSGRQFSNSRSEMNVSTLELGDSALYLCASSLAGEYQETQYFGPGTRLLVL.